What follows are 17 T cell receptor beta chains derived from one specimen sequenced in a study of shared clonotypes between healthy human individuals. Libraries were prepared by immunoSEQ multiplex PCR; TCRdb keeps only in-frame clonotypes and omits some of them. This table holds about 1 million clones, under 80% found once. Specimen: memory CD4+ T cells sorted from blood. Subset reported: CD45RA-negative fraction. All receptors come from a man younger than 35 in good health.

This rearrangement joins TRBV7-9 to TRBJ2-4; D not certain. V lost 5 bases, J lost 0 bases, and 5 bases lay in between. CDR3 size: 13 residues. Looked up from germline, CDR1 is SEHNR and CDR2 is FQNEAQ (reference sequence). CDR3 bases: TGTGCCAGCAGCGGGTTAGCCAAAAACATTCAGTACTTC. It is translated as CASSGLAKNIQYF.

This chain uses TRBV4-1 with TRBJ2-1; D not resolved. The CDR3 extends over 13 amino acids. Germline V gives CDR1 MGHRA, CDR2 YSYEKL. Between the trimmed V and J ends, which lost 0 bases and 7 bases, there was a span of 7 bases. The chain's CDR3 is CASSQEGRNEQFF. The CDR3, as DNA: TGCGCCAGCAGCCAAGAAGGTCGAAATGAGCAGTTCTTC.

The chain employs TRBV4-2 and TRBJ1-4; D may be TRBD1 (6 bases). CDR1 is LGHNA and CDR2 is YNFKEQ in the germline V gene. Trimming took 0 bases from V and 4 from J, leaving 21 bases between them. The CDR3 consists of 19 residues. For the CDR3, the DNA is TGTGCCAGCAGCCAAGAATGGCGAGGGGGGAGGGCTGGTAATGAAAAACTGTTTTTT. This codes for CASSQEWRGGRAGNEKLFF.

The rearrangement uses TRBV6-6 and TRBJ1-2, with 9 bases identical to TRBD1. The CDR3 covers 12 residues. CDR1 is MNHNY, CDR2 SVGAGI, per germline (reference sequence). With V trimmed by 6 bases and J by 8 bases, 4 bases remained unmatched. CDR3 amino acids: CASRGTGSGYTF. In nucleotides, the CDR3 is TGTGCCAGCAGAGGGACAGGGTCGGGCTACACCTTC.

V is TRBV28 and J is TRBJ2-7; a weak D match, TRBD2 (7 bases). The CDR3 covers 15 residues. Germline lookup yields CDR1 MDHEN and CDR2 SYDVKM. Trimming cost V 7 bases and J 2 bases, with 18 bases left between them. The CDR3 reads CASTPAGAGAYEQYF. In DNA form, the CDR3 reads TGTGCCAGCACCCCGGCGGGGGCTGGGGCCTACGAGCAGTACTTC.

This chain uses TRBV2 with TRBJ2-5; 7 nucleotides match TRBD1. The CDR3 has 13 residues. V lost 7 bases, J lost 7 bases, and 9 bases stayed unmatched. Germline V lookup: CDR1 SNHLY, CDR2 FYNNEI. CDR3 amino acids: CASIKGGKGTQYF. The DNA of the CDR3 is TGTGCCAGCATCAAAGGGGGCAAGGGGACCCAGTACTTC.

The V and J genes are TRBV9 and TRBJ1-2, with 9 bases aligning to TRBD1. The CDR3 extends over 17 amino acids. Germline V gives CDR1 SGDLS, CDR2 YYNGEE. The trim removed 4 bases at V and 0 bases at J, leaving 10 bases unmatched. This chain's CDR3 is CASSPRQGERPNYGYTF. The CDR3 nucleotides are TGTGCCAGCAGCCCTCGACAGGGGGAAAGGCCTAACTATGGCTACACCTTC.

This clone was seen a single time. The J gene is TRBJ2-2, the V gene TRBV2; D possibly corresponds to TRBD2 (6 bases). Trimming pared 7 bases from V and 0 bases from J, leaving 9 bases between. Germline CDR1 SNHLY, CDR2 FYNNEI. The CDR3 has 14 amino acids. The CDR3 DNA reads as TGTGCCAGCATGGCGGGACCGAACACCGGGGAGCTGTTTTTT. Translated, it gives CASMAGPNTGELFF.

In the case of this clone: Different DNA sequences within this sample yield the same CDR3. The J gene is TRBJ2-6, the V gene TRBV6-1; D unresolved. CDR3 length: 15 residues. From germline, CDR1 is MNHNS and CDR2 SASEGT. V lost 6 bases, J lost 0 bases, and 9 bases lay in between. CDR3 sequence reads: CASSATSSGANVLTF. The DNA of the CDR3 is TGTGCCAGCAGCGCCACGAGCTCTGGGGCCAACGTCCTGACTTTC.

The chain combines TRBV5-6 with TRBJ2-2; 8 nucleotides line up with TRBD1. The CDR3 length is 15 residues. With V trimmed by 2 bases and J by 2 bases, 2 bases remained unmatched. Germline V gives CDR1 SGHDT, CDR2 YYEEEE. CDR3 protein: CASSFGQGNTGELFF. CDR3 DNA: TGTGCCAGCAGCTTCGGACAGGGTAACACCGGGGAGCTGTTTTTT.

The chain uses TRBV5-1 and TRBJ2-1, with 8 positions matching TRBD1. This CDR3 is built from 14 residues. CDR1 and CDR2 from the germline V gene are SGHRS and YFSETQ. J lost 5 bases, V lost 4 bases, and 5 bases had no gene match. The CDR3 sequence is CASSPGTGNNEQFF. The CDR3 DNA follows: TGCGCCAGCAGCCCCGGGACAGGAAACAATGAGCAGTTCTTC.

CDR3 nucleotides: TGTGCCATCAGTGAACCGGGACAGGGTACCGGGGAGCTGTTTTTT. This sequence encodes CAISEPGQGTGELFF. V is TRBV10-3 and J is TRBJ2-2; TRBD1 matches at 9 bases. Germline CDR1 ENHRY, CDR2 SYGVKD. This CDR3 is 15 amino acids long. J lost 5 bases, V lost 3 bases, and 4 bases had no gene match.

The V and J genes are TRBV11-3 and TRBJ2-2, with 8 bases matching TRBD1. Germline assignment: CDR1 SGHNT and CDR2 YENEEA. Germline trimming cut 5 bases from V and 4 bases from J; bases unmatched to any gene: 3. This CDR3 is built from 14 residues. CDR3 coding DNA: TGTGCCAGCAGCCAAGACAGGGGCACCGGGGAGCTGTTTTTT. Translation: CASSQDRGTGELFF.

The rearrangement uses TRBV2 and TRBJ2-1; 9 nucleotides match TRBD2. Trimming cost V 6 bases and J 6 bases; bases outside gene matches: 9. CDR3 length: 15 amino acids. Germline assignment: CDR1 SNHLY and CDR2 FYNNEI. CDR3 region: CASRLGGRASNEQFF. For the CDR3, the DNA is TGTGCCAGCAGATTAGGCGGGAGGGCCTCCAATGAGCAGTTCTTC.

In the case of this clone: This likely traces to a read error, being one base from a far larger clone. V is TRBV2 and J is TRBJ2-7; D assignment may be TRBD1 or TRBD2 (5 bases each). The CDR3 is 13 residues long. Germline V CDR1 and CDR2: SNHLY, FYNNEI. The CDR3 sequence: CASTIGTVYGQYF. The CDR3 bases are TGTGCCAGCACTATCGGGACGGTCTACGGGCAGTACTTC.

This clone appeared a few times. J is TRBJ1-3 and V is TRBV5-1; TRBD1 agrees at 7 bases. The CDR3 covers 15 residues. J lost 3 bases, V lost 0 bases, and 3 bases had no gene match. The germline V gene encodes CDR1 SGHRS and CDR2 YFSETQ. The DNA of the CDR3 is TGCGCCAGCAGCTTGGAGGGGGCCGATGGAAACACCATATATTTT. Translating gives CASSLEGADGNTIYF. Full variable domain (remainder filled in from reference TRBV5-1 and TRBJ1-3): KAGVTQTPRYLIKTRGQQVTLSCSPISGHRSVSWYQQTPGQGLQFLFEYFSETQRNKGNFPGRFSGRQFSNSRSEMNVSTLELGDSALYLCASSLEGADGNTIYFGEGSWLTVV.

The chain recombines TRBV27 with TRBJ2-2; D might be TRBD2 (5 bases). Trimming pared 5 bases from V and 8 bases from J, leaving 12 bases between. This CDR3 has 13 amino acids. Germline V gives CDR1 MNHEY, CDR2 SMNVEV (reference sequence). As DNA, the CDR3 is TGTGCCAGCAGTCTCTCACGGGGAGGGGAGCTGTTTTTT. This encodes CASSLSRGGELFF.